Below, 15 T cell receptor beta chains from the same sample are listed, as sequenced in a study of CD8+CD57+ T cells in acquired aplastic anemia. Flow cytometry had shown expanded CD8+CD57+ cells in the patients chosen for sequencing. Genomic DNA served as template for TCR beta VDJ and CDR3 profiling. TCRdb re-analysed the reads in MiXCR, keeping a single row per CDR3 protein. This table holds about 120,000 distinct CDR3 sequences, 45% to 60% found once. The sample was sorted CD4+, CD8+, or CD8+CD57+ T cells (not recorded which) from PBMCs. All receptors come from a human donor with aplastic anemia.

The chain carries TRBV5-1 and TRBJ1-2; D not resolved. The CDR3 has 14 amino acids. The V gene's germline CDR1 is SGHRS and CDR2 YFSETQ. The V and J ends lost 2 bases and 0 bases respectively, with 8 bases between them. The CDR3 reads CASSFTAPNYGYTF. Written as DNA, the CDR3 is TGCGCCAGCAGCTTCACAGCACCTAACTATGGCTACACCTTC.

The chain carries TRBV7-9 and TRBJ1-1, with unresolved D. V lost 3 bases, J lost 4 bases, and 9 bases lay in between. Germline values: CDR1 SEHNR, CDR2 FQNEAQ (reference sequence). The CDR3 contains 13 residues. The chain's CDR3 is CASSFRQGTEAFF. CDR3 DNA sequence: TGTGCCAGCAGCTTTCGGCAAGGCACTGAAGCTTTCTTT. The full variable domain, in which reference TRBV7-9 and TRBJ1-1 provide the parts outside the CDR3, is DTGVSQNPRHKITKRGQNVTFRCDPISEHNRLYWYRQTLGQGPEFLTYFQNEAQLEKSRLLSDRFSAERPKGSFSTLEIQRTEQGDSAMYLCASSFRQGTEAFFGQGTRLTVV.

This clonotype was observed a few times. CDR3 in amino acids: CATLPGLAGGPLIKDTQYF. DNA of the CDR3: TGTGCCACCCTGCCGGGACTAGCGGGAGGTCCCCTCATCAAGGATACGCAGTATTTT. The chain carries TRBV24-1 and TRBJ2-3; 15 bases are shared with TRBD2. Trimming at V came to 9 bases and at J to 6 bases, leaving 18 bases not matched to a gene. This CDR3 spans 19 amino acids. Germline loops: CDR1 KGHDR, CDR2 SFDVKD.

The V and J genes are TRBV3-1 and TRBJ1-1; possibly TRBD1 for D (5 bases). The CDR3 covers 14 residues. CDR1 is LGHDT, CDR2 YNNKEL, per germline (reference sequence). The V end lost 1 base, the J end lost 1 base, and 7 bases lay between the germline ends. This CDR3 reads CASSQGGGNTEAFF. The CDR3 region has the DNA TGTGCCAGCAGCCAAGGGGGGGGGAACACTGAAGCTTTCTTT.

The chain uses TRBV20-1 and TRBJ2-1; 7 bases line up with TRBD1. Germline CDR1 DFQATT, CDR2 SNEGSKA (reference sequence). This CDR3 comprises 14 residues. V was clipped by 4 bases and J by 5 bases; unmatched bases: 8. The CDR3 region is CSATRQGEDNEQFF. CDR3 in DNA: TGCAGTGCTACAAGACAGGGAGAGGACAATGAGCAGTTCTTC.

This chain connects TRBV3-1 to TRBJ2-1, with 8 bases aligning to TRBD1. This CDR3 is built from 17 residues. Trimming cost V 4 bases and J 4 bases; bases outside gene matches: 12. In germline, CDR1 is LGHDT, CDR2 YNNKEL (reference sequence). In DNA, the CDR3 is TGTGCCAGCAGCCTTGAACCCGGGACAGGCTTTTACAATGAGCAGTTCTTC. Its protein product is CASSLEPGTGFYNEQFF.

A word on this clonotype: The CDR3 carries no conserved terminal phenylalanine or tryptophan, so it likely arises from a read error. This CDR3 reads CASSTLSEQFS. The DNA of the CDR3 is TGTGCCAGCAGTACACTTAGTGAGCAGTTCTCC. This sequence joins TRBV28 and TRBJ2-1; no clear D gene. The CDR3 spans 11 residues. V dropped 5 bases and J dropped 9 bases, with 8 bases sitting between them. Germline V gives CDR1 MDHEN, CDR2 SYDVKM.

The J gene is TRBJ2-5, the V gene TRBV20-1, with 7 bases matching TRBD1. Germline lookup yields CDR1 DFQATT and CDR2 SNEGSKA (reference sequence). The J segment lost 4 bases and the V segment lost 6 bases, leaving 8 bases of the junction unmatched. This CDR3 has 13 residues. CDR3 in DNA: TGCAGTGCGATAAGACAGGGACCAGAGACCCAGTACTTC. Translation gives CSAIRQGPETQYF.

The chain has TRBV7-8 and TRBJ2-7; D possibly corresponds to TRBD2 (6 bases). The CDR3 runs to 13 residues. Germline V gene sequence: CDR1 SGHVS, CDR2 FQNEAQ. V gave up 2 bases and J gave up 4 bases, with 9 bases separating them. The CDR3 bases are TGTGCCAGCAGCTTAACGGGACTTTACGAGCAGTACTTC. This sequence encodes CASSLTGLYEQYF.

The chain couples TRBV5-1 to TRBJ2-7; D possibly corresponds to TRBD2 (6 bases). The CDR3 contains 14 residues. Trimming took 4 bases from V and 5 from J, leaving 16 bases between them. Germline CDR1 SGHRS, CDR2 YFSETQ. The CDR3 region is CASSPPDYFDEQYF. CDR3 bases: TGCGCCAGCAGCCCGCCGGACTACTTTGACGAGCAGTACTTC.

The CDR3 region has the DNA TGTGCCAGCAGCGTAACAGGGACCATGGACTCACCCCTCCACTTT. Residues: CASSVTGTMDSPLHF. The rearrangement uses TRBV9 and TRBJ1-6; possibly TRBD1 for D (6 bases). The CDR3 is 15 residues long. Trimming removed 1 base from V and 10 bases from J, with 15 bases in between. In germline, CDR1 is SGDLS, CDR2 YYNGEE. The variable domain in full, completed from reference TRBV9 and TRBJ1-6, reads DSGVTQTPKHLITATGQRVTLRCSPRSGDLSVYWYQQSLDQGLQFLIQYYNGEERAKGNILERFSAQQFPDLHSELNLSSLELGDSALYFCASSVTGTMDSPLHFGNGTRLTVT.

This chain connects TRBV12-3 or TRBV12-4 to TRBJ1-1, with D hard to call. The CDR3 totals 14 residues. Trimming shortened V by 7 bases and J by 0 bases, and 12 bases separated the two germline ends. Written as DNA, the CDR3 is TGTGCCAGCACCTTAGGGTTGGTGAACACTGAAGCTTTCTTT. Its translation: CASTLGLVNTEAFF.

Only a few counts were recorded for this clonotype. The CDR3 region has the DNA TGTGCCAGCAGCTTGTTTCTGGCGGGGAAGAGGATAGATACGCAGTATTTT. Translated, it gives CASSLFLAGKRIDTQYF. The rearrangement joins TRBV5-6 to TRBJ2-3, with D tentatively TRBD2 (6 bases). The CDR3 totals 17 residues. V was pared by 1 base and J by 5 bases, with 20 bases between. Per the germline V gene, CDR1 is SGHDT and CDR2 is YYEEEE.

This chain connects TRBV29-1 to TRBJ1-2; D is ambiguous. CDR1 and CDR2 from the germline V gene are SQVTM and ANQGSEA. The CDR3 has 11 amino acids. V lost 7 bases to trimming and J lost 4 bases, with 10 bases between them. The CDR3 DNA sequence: TGCAGCGGTAGGGCTACCTATGGCTACACCTTC. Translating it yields CSGRATYGYTF.

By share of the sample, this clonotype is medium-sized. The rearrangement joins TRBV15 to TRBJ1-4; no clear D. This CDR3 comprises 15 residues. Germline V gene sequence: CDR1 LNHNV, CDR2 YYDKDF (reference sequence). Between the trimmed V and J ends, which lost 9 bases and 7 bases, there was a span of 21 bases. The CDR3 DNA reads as TGTGCCACGGGCGGTGGGGTACTCTTGGGTGAAAAACTGTTTTTT. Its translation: CATGGGVLLGEKLFF.